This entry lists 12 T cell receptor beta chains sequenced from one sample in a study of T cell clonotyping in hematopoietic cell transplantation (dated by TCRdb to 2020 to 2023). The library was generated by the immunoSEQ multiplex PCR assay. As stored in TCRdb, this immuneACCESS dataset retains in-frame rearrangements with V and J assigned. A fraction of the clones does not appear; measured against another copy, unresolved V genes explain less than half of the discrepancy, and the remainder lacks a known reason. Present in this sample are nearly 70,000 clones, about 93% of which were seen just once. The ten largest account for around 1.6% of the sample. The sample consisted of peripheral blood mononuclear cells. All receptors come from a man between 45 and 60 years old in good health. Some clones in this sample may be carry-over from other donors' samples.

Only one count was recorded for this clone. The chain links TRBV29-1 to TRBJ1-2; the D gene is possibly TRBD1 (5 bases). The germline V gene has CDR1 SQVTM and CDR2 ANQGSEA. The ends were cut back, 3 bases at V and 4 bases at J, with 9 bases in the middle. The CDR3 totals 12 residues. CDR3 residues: CSVDREGYGYTF. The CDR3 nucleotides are TGCAGCGTTGACAGGGAGGGCTATGGCTACACCTTC.

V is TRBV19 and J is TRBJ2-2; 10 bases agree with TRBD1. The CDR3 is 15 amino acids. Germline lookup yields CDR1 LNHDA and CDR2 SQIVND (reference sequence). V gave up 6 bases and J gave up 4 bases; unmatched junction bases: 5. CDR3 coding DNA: TGTGCCAGTAGCTACGACAGGGGGCGCACCGGGGAGCTGTTTTTT. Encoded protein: CASSYDRGRTGELFF. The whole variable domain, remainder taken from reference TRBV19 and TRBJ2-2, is DGGITQSPKYLFRKEGQNVTLSCEQNLNHDAMYWYRQDPGQGLRLIYYSQIVNDFQKGDIAEGYSVSREKKESFPLTVTSAQKNPTAFYLCASSYDRGRTGELFFGEGSRLTVL.

CDR3 amino acids: CASSLEAGGRNTEAFF. DNA for the CDR3: TGTGCCAGCAGCTTGGAGGCAGGGGGACGGAACACTGAAGCTTTCTTT. The V gene is TRBV5-5, the J gene TRBJ1-1, with 7 bases matching TRBD1. The CDR3 runs 16 residues. V gave up 0 bases and J gave up 1 base; unmatched junction bases: 6. Germline-derived CDR1 and CDR2 are SGHKS and YYEKEE (reference sequence).

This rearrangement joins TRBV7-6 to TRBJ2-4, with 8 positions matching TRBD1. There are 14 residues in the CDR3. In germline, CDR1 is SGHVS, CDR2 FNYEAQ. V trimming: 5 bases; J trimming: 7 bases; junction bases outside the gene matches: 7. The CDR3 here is CASSPRTGRNIQYF. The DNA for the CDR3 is TGTGCCAGCAGCCCTCGGACAGGGAGGAACATTCAGTACTTC.

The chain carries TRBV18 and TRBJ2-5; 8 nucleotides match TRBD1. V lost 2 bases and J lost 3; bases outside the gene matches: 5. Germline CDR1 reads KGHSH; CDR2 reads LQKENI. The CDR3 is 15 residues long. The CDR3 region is CASSPSAQGEETQYF. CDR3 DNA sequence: TGTGCCAGCTCACCAAGTGCACAGGGGGAAGAGACCCAGTACTTC.

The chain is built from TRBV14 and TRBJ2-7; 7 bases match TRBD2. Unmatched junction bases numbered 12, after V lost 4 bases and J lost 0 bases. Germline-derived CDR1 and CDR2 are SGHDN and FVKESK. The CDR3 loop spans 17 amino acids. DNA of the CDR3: TGTGCCAGCAGCCCTCAGCGGTCTAGCGGCCTCTCCTACGAGCAGTACTTC. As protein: CASSPQRSSGLSYEQYF.

CDR3 residues: CASSSGLGQGKETQYF. As DNA, the CDR3 is TGTGCCAGCAGCTCGGGATTGGGACAGGGTAAAGAGACCCAGTACTTC. This rearrangement joins TRBV7-8 to TRBJ2-5; TRBD1 matches at 9 bases. The CDR3 length is 16 residues. The ends lost 4 bases at V and 3 bases at J; junction bases unmatched: 9. Per the germline V gene, CDR1 is SGHVS and CDR2 is FQNEAQ.

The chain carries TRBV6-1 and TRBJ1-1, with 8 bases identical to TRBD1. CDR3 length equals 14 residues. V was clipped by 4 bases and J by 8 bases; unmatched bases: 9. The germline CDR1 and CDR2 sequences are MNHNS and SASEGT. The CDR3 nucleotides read TGTGCCAGCAGTGCGACAGGGGCCGGGGGCGAAGCTTTCTTT. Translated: CASSATGAGGEAFF.

The CDR3 loop is CAISESLTGNSSYEQYF. The CDR3 bases are TGTGCCATCAGTGAATCCCTTACGGGGAATAGCTCCTACGAGCAGTACTTC. This chain joins TRBV10-3 and TRBJ2-7; possibly TRBD2 for D (5 bases). Between the trimmed V and J ends, which lost 3 bases and 0 bases, there was a span of 18 bases. The CDR3 loop spans 17 amino acids. Germline loops: CDR1 ENHRY, CDR2 SYGVKD.

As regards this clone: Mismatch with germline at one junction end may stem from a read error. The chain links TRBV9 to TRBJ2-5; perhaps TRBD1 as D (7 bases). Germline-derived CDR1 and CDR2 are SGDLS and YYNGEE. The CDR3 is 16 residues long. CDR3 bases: TGTGCCAGCAACGTAGGGAGGACAGGAAACCAAGAGACCCAGTACTTC. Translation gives CASNVGRTGNQETQYF.

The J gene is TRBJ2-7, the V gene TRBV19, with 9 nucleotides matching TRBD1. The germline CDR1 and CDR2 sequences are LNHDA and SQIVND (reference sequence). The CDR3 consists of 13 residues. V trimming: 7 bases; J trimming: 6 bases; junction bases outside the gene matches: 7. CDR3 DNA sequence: TGTGCCAGTAATCCACAGGGGGCAAGCGAGCAGTACTTC. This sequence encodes CASNPQGASEQYF. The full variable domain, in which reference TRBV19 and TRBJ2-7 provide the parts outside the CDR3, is DGGITQSPKYLFRKEGQNVTLSCEQNLNHDAMYWYRQDPGQGLRLIYYSQIVNDFQKGDIAEGYSVSREKKESFPLTVTSAQKNPTAFYLCASNPQGASEQYFGPGTRLTVT.

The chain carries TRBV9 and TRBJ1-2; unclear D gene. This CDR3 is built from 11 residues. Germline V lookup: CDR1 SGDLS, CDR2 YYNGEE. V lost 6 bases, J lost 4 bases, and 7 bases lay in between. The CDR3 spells CASNSGYGYTF. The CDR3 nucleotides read TGTGCCAGCAATAGCGGCTATGGCTACACCTTC.